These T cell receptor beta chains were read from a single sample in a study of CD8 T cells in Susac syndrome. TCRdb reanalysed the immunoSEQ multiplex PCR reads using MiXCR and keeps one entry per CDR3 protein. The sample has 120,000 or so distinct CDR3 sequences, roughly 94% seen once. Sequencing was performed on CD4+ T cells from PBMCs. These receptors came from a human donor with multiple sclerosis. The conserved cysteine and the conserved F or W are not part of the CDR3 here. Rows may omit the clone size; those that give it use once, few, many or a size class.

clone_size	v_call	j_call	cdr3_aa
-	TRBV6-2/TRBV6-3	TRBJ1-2	ASSYTAQGGYT
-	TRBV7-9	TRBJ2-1	ASDTYGTGDYNEQF
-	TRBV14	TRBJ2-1	ASSQSNLKWTNEQF
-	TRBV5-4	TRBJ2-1	ASQGLRGLYNEQF
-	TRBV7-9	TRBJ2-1	ASSSSRTGTRTYNEQF
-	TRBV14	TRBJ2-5	ASSQRKGFQETQY
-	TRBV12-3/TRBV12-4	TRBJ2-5	ASSSGQIQETQY
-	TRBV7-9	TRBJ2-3	ASSLERETDTQY
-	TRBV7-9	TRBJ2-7	ASSPGTPGFSYEQY
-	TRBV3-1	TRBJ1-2	ASSSGREGGYT
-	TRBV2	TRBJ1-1	ASNPTGRAENTEAF
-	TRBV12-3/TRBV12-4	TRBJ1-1	ASSFNSPGTEAF
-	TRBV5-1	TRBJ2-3	ASSKDGQGTATDTQY
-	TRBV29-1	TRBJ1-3	SVSLGNSGNTIY
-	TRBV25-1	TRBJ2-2	ASSESGNSGELF
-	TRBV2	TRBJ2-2	ASRGLGMTGELF
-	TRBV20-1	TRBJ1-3	SAPQGGPGNTIY
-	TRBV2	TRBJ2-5	AGREGAETQY
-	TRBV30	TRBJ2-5	AWSVRVRETQY
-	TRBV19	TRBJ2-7	ASSIMSGGPISYEQY
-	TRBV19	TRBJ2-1	ASSIGGNSYNEQF
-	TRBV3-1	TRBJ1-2	ASSQGENYGYT
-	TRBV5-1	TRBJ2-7	ASSFGTEQGEQY
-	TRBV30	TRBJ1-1	AWKWVGTEAF
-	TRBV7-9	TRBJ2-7	ASSLNGARYEQY
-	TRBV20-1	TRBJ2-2	SARLGRVGELF
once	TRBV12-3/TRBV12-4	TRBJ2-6	ASSFVPSGANVLT
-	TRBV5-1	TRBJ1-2	ASSFGRASLYGYT
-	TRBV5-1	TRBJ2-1	ASSLDVRTSNEQF
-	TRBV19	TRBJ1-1	ASSWGNTEAF
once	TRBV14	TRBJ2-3	ASSQDRLAFSTDTQY
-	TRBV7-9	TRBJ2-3	ASSFRAGADTQY
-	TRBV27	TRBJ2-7	ASSPRWVAYEQY
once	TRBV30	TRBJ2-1	AWSVMSSNEQF
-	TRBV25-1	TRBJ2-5	ASSPWGQGNQETQY
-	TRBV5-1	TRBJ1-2	ASSPIGAYGYT
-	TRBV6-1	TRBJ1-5	ASSAGTGVPGNQPQH
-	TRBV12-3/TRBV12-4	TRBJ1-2	ASSFSGGVGGYT
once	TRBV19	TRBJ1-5	ASSTQFNQPQH
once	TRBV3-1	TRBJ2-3	ASSQGLATDTQY
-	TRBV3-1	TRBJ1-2	ASSQAQNYGYT
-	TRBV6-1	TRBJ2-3	ASRSNPGLAGQDTQY
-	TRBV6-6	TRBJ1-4	ASSRASATNEKLF
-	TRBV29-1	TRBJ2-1	SGGGGYDEQF
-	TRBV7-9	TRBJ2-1	ASSLDTGLYNEQF
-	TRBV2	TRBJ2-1	ASSEWGGGSEQF